These 15 T cell receptor beta chains share one sample of origin, sequenced in a study of blood T cells in healthy people across ages. A second roughly 6 to 11 cycle PCR used barcoded and J-beta primers. TCRdb reprocessed the 5' RACE reads with MiXCR, giving one entry per CDR3 protein. This repertoire shows approximately 490,000 distinct CDR3 sequences, under 30% found once; its top ten account for less than 9%. These data also featured in a second study, about T cells of mothers and their children.

The sample consisted of blood. Receptor source: a boy younger than 18 in good health.

This clonotype was seen only a few times. The genes are TRBV4-3 and TRBJ2-7, with 11 positions matching TRBD2. V was clipped by 1 base and J by 4 bases; unmatched bases: 12. The germline V gene encodes CDR1 LGHNA and CDR2 YSLEER. The CDR3 loop spans 18 amino acids. In DNA form, the CDR3 reads TGCGCCAGCAGCCAAGCCCATGCCCTAGCGGGAGGAGCATACGAGCAGTACTTC. Its protein is CASSQAHALAGGAYEQYF.

This clonotype showed up just a few times. V is TRBV5-1 and J is TRBJ2-6; TRBD1 matches 7 bases. V lost 4 bases and J lost 0; bases outside the gene matches: 4. Per the germline V gene, CDR1 is SGHRS and CDR2 is YFSETQ. The CDR3 covers 16 residues. The CDR3 coding sequence is TGCGCCAGCAGCATTGGGACAGACTCTGGGGCCAACGTCCTGACTTTC. This encodes CASSIGTDSGANVLTF.

Here the CDR3 reads CASSLTGQGAARLTDTQYF. The CDR3, as DNA: TGTGCCAGCAGCTTAACCGGACAGGGGGCAGCGAGACTCACAGATACGCAGTATTTT. The chain joins TRBV7-2 to TRBJ2-3; 11 nucleotides align to TRBD1. The CDR3 has 19 amino acids. Germline values: CDR1 SGHTA, CDR2 FQGNSA. After removal of 2 bases from V and 2 bases from J, the junction contained 12 bases not matched to a gene.

V is TRBV7-9 and J is TRBJ1-4, with no clear D. The CDR3 spans 16 residues. Per germline, CDR1 SEHNR and CDR2 FQNEAQ (reference sequence). Trimming pared 0 bases from V and 1 base from J, leaving 9 bases between. In nucleotides, the CDR3 is TGTGCCAGCAGCTTAGCCCTGGGTGGAACTAATGAAAAACTGTTTTTT. This translates into CASSLALGGTNEKLFF.

This clonotype was detected only a few times. This chain links TRBV6-5 with TRBJ2-5; 7 positions agree with TRBD1. J gave up 2 bases and V 4 bases, and 22 bases lay outside the gene matches. Germline assignment: CDR1 MNHEY and CDR2 SVGAGI. CDR3 length equals 20 residues. The CDR3 DNA reads as TGTGCCAGCAGTTCACCAGACAGGGAGAGACTGACGTACCCTCAAGAGACCCAGTACTTC. It translates to CASSSPDRERLTYPQETQYF.

The chain carries TRBV29-1 and TRBJ1-2; TRBD1 might be the D (5 bases). The V gene lost 5 bases and the J gene lost 6 bases, with 10 bases spanning the gap. Germline loops: CDR1 SQVTM, CDR2 ANQGSEA. This CDR3 comprises 11 residues. CDR3 residues: CSVFGGNGYTF. The CDR3 DNA sequence: TGCAGCGTTTTTGGGGGGAATGGCTACACCTTC.

For this clonotype: At one end, the junction sequence differs from germline, possibly due to a read error. The rearrangement uses TRBV7-7 and TRBJ2-3, with D maybe TRBD2 (6 bases). Germline CDR1 and CDR2: SSHAT and FNYEAQ (reference sequence). The CDR3 consists of 15 residues. The CDR3 nucleotides read TGTGCTAGCAGCCCGACTAGGACTAGCACAGATACGCAGTATTTT. Protein product: CASSPTRTSTDTQYF.

This clonotype was detected a few times. The rearrangement uses TRBV15 and TRBJ2-5; tentatively, D is TRBD1 (5 bases). The length of the CDR3 is 14 residues. Germline V CDR1 and CDR2: LNHNV, YYDKDF (reference sequence). With 3 bases removed from V and 3 bases from J, the gap between germline ends came to 11 bases. The CDR3 loop reads CATSSRGSEETQYF. The CDR3 coding sequence is TGTGCCACCAGCAGTAGGGGCAGCGAAGAGACCCAGTACTTC.

This clonotype was observed a single time. J is TRBJ2-1 and V is TRBV9, with D perhaps TRBD1 (7 bases). CDR1 is SGDLS, CDR2 YYNGEE, per germline. Deletions cut 7 bases from V and 1 base from J, with 15 bases between. The CDR3 is 15 residues long. CDR3 amino acids: CASARGTASYNEQFF. Written as DNA, the CDR3 is TGTGCCAGCGCCCGCGGGACAGCATCCTACAATGAGCAGTTCTTC. The full variable domain, its missing parts supplied by reference TRBV9 and TRBJ2-1, is DSGVTQTPKHLITATGQRVTLRCSPRSGDLSVYWYQQSLDQGLQFLIQYYNGEERAKGNILERFSAQQFPDLHSELNLSSLELGDSALYFCASARGTASYNEQFFGPGTRLTVL.

On this clonotype: No conserved phenylalanine or tryptophan ends this CDR3, so it is likely a read error. This chain uses TRBV6-5 with TRBJ2-5; no clear D gene. The J call is in doubt because the DNA end fits TRBJ2-7 better. Germline V CDR1 and CDR2: MNHEY, SVGAGI. The CDR3 sequence is 12 residues long. The CDR3 DNA is TGTGCCAGCAGCTCCGGATCAGACGAGCAGTACCTC. This codes for CASSSGSDEQYL.

This clonotype has just a few counts. Here the CDR3 reads CASSFRSGGAYEQYF. CDR3 nucleotides: TGTGCCAGCAGTTTCAGAAGCGGAGGAGCCTACGAGCAGTACTTC. The chain uses TRBV28 and TRBJ2-7, with D perhaps matching TRBD2 (5 bases). CDR1 and CDR2 (germline): MDHEN, SYDVKM. V lost 3 bases, J lost 2 bases, and 14 bases lay in between. CDR3 length: 15 amino acids. Full variable domain (remainder filled in from reference TRBV28 and TRBJ2-7): DVKVTQSSRYLVKRTGEKVFLECVQDMDHENMFWYRQDPGLGLRLIYFSYDVKMKEKGDIPEGYSVSREKKERFSLILESASTNQTSMYLCASSFRSGGAYEQYFGPGTRLTVT.

This clonotype showed up just a few times. The J gene is TRBJ2-5, the V gene TRBV15, with TRBD2 matching 16 bases. The germline V gene encodes CDR1 LNHNV and CDR2 YYDKDF (reference sequence). The V segment lost 0 bases and the J segment 5 bases; nucleotides outside the gene matches: 9. This CDR3 is built from 19 residues. The CDR3 protein is CATSRDTGTSGRAGETQYF. CDR3 bases: TGTGCCACCAGCAGAGATACCGGGACTAGCGGGAGGGCCGGTGAGACCCAGTACTTC.

This clonotype has ten or more counts. This chain uses TRBV7-2 with TRBJ2-5, with D tentatively TRBD2 (6 bases). TRBJ2-7 matches the DNA end more closely, so the J call is doubtful. The CDR3 extends over 13 amino acids. Germline V gene data show CDR1 as SGHTA and CDR2 as FQGNSA. CDR3 coding DNA: TGTGCCAGCAGCTGGGCGGGACCAGGCGAGCAGTACTTC. It is translated as CASSWAGPGEQYF.

This clonotype turned up a few times. The genes are TRBV7-3 and TRBJ2-1, with D perhaps TRBD2 (6 bases). The CDR3 consists of 17 residues. CDR1 SGHTA and CDR2 FQGTGA come from the germline V gene. V was cut by 5 bases and J by 4 bases, with 21 bases left in between. CDR3 DNA sequence: TGTGCCAGCAGCCATAGTGGAGGGGCAGGGAGATACAATGAGCAGTTCTTC. This translates into CASSHSGGAGRYNEQFF.

This clonotype was recorded a few times. The rearrangement links TRBV20-1 to TRBJ1-1, with 8 bases aligning to TRBD1. Germline trimming cut 2 bases from V and 0 bases from J; bases unmatched to any gene: 2. Per germline, CDR1 DFQATT and CDR2 SNEGSKA (reference sequence). This CDR3 region has 14 residues. The CDR3 coding sequence is TGCAGTGCTAGAAGACAGGGGTTGAACACTGAAGCTTTCTTT. Amino acids: CSARRQGLNTEAFF.